This TCR beta chain was captured in a study of T cell responses to AZD1222 COVID-19 vaccine. TCRdb's copy holds only in-frame clones and misses some; the assay was immunoSEQ multiplex PCR. The sample carries approximately 160,000 clones, 85% to 95% recorded once. To note about this clone: Its specificity is not known.

Deletions cut 3 bases from V and 2 bases from J, with 9 bases between. CDR1 is SGHNT, CDR2 YYREEE, per germline (reference sequence). The CDR3 has 14 residues. Study-level results: There were mostly white British donors and more females than males, and clonal diversity was possibly underestimated. Two AZD1222 administrations were followed by greater Spike-specific TCR breadth and depth. All repertoire sampling was performed exclusively after the peak T cell response. Just 6 or 7 people given AZD1222 tested seropositive at baseline.

The specimen was peripheral blood, collected on day 0 of AZD1222 vaccination. The chain recombines TRBV5-4 with TRBJ1-5; D is undetermined. The clonotype was recovered from an adult in good health. The CDR3 nucleotides read TGTGCCAGCAGCTCCGGTTTAGGCAATCAGCCCCAGCATTTT. This sequence encodes CASSSGLGNQPQHF.